This T cell receptor beta chain came from a study of cytomegalovirus exposure and HLA in healthy donors. Study as a whole: A previous analysis identified 100 million or so unique TCR beta sequences derived from 180 million or so T cells.

Of note for this clone: What it binds is not known.

The V and J ends lost 5 bases and 4 bases, in that order; junction bases with no gene match: 2. CDR1 is LNHDA and CDR2 is SQIVND in the germline V gene (reference sequence). This CDR3 spans 13 amino acids. Researchers ran the PCR with 60 Vbeta and 13 Jbeta primers. Profiled with immunoSEQ multiplex PCR; TCRdb holds only in-frame clones, not every one. This table holds 150,000 or so clones, under 90% found once. Regarding the study as a whole: A later analysis found most CMV-associated TCR beta chains apparently HLA-restricted.

Input material: PBMCs. The V gene is TRBV19, the J gene TRBJ2-1; 7 nucleotides line up with TRBD1. This TCR was recovered from a male donor in good health and CMV-seronegative. The CDR3 DNA reads as TGTGCCAGTAGTCCGGGACAGTACAATGAGCAGTTCTTC. Its protein product is CASSPGQYNEQFF.